These 27 T cell receptor beta chains share one sample of origin, sequenced in a study of blood T cell repertoires in COVID-19. Libraries were prepared by immunoSEQ multiplex PCR; TCRdb keeps only in-frame clonotypes and omits some of them. The table lists more than 150,000 clones, around nine tenths of them singletons. Material for sequencing was peripheral blood. The receptors derive from a woman in her seventies with COVID-19, enrolled during active disease.

The chain recombines TRBV21-1 with TRBJ1-2. TRBV21-1 is reported as a pseudogene. The CDR3 is 18 residues long. DNA for the CDR3: TGTGCCAGCACGATTACCATTTTAGCCCGATCTTTTTTTTATGGCTACACCTTC. This translates into CASTITILARSFFYGYTF.

The V and J genes are TRBV9 and TRBJ1-6, with 7 bases aligning to TRBD1. CDR3 length: 15 residues. The germline gives CDR1 SGDLS, CDR2 YYNGEE. V lost 2 bases and J lost 4; bases outside the gene matches: 3. CDR3 amino acids: CASSVWDRYNSPLHF. The DNA for the CDR3 is TGTGCCAGCAGCGTTTGGGACAGATATAATTCACCCCTCCACTTT.

This clone was observed a few times. V gene TRBV7-9 combines with J gene TRBJ1-3; D is unclear. Germline CDR1 is SEHNR and CDR2 is FQNEAQ (reference sequence). V lost 6 bases, J lost 0 bases, and 6 bases lay in between. This CDR3 contains 13 residues. The CDR3 bases are TGTGCCAGCAGGTCGAGCTCTGGAAACACCATATATTTT. It specifies CASRSSSGNTIYF. Full variable domain (rest looked up from reference TRBV7-9 and TRBJ1-3): DTGVSQNPRHKITKRGQNVTFRCDPISEHNRLYWYRQTLGQGPEFLTYFQNEAQLEKSRLLSDRFSAERPKGSFSTLEIQRTEQGDSAMYLCASRSSSGNTIYFGEGSWLTVV.

The chain links TRBV19 to TRBJ2-2; D perhaps matches TRBD2 (6 bases). Germline V gene sequence: CDR1 LNHDA, CDR2 SQIVND (reference sequence). CDR3 length equals 14 residues. Between the trimmed V and J ends, which lost 4 bases and 1 base, there was a span of 7 bases. CDR3 coding DNA: TGTGCCAGTAGTAACGGGAGGAACACCGGGGAGCTGTTTTTT. Protein sequence: CASSNGRNTGELFF.

The rearrangement joins TRBV27 to TRBJ1-1, with a possible D match to TRBD1 (5 bases). This CDR3 has 15 amino acids. V shed 4 bases and J shed 1 base, with 13 bases lying between them. Germline assignment: CDR1 MNHEY and CDR2 SMNVEV (reference sequence). The CDR3 spells CASSSGGVSNTEAFF. The CDR3 DNA reads TGTGCCAGCAGTTCCGGAGGGGTGTCGAACACTGAAGCTTTCTTT.

The DNA for the CDR3 is TGTGCCAGCAGTAGATCCGGGACTAGCGGCTACGAGCAGTACTTC. The encoded protein is CASSRSGTSGYEQYF. The chain joins TRBV27 to TRBJ2-7; 11 bases match TRBD2. CDR1 is MNHEY and CDR2 is SMNVEV in the germline V gene (reference sequence). The CDR3 covers 15 residues. With V trimmed by 5 bases and J by 3 bases, 6 bases remained unmatched.

CDR3 loop: CASSQAGTGRGEQYF. The CDR3 coding sequence is TGTGCCAGCAGCCAAGCCGGGACAGGGAGGGGCGAGCAGTACTTC. This chain links TRBV3-1 (or the pseudogene TRBV3-2) with TRBJ2-7, with 9 bases that match TRBD1. The CDR3 length is 15 residues. V lost 1 base, J lost 6 bases, and 7 bases stayed unmatched. Germline values: CDR1 LGHDT, CDR2 YNNKEL (reference sequence).

This clone was seen only a few times. This sequence joins TRBV30 and TRBJ1-1; 9 positions match TRBD1. The CDR3 totals 13 residues. Germline V gene sequence: CDR1 GTSNPN, CDR2 SVGIG (reference sequence). V shed 3 bases, J shed 1 base, and the junction held 0 bases outside the gene matches. In DNA form, the CDR3 reads TGTGCCTGGAGGGGACAGGGGAACACTGAAGCTTTCTTT. This sequence encodes CAWRGQGNTEAFF.

The J gene is TRBJ1-2, the V gene TRBV4-2, with D uncertain. Germline assignment: CDR1 LGHNA and CDR2 YNFKEQ. There are 17 residues in the CDR3. The ends were cut back, 6 bases at V and 2 bases at J, with 22 bases in the middle. The DNA for the CDR3 is TGTGCCAGCAGGTTGACGGTGAGTTTTGTGGAGAACTATGGCTACACCTTC. This encodes CASRLTVSFVENYGYTF.

This clone was detected only a few times. V gene TRBV30 combines with J gene TRBJ1-1; D is ambiguous. This CDR3 contains 13 residues. Trimming took 4 bases from V and 1 from J, leaving 10 bases between them. From germline, CDR1 is GTSNPN and CDR2 SVGIG (reference sequence). This CDR3 is CAWNERENTEAFF. CDR3 DNA: TGTGCCTGGAACGAACGGGAGAACACTGAAGCTTTCTTT. Full variable domain (rest looked up from reference TRBV30 and TRBJ1-1): SQTIHQWPATLVQPVGSPLSLECTVEGTSNPNLYWYRQAAGRGLQLLFYSVGIGQISSEVPQNLSASRPQDRQFILSSKKLLLSDSGFYLCAWNERENTEAFFGQGTRLTVV.

This chain uses TRBV5-1 with TRBJ2-1, with D possibly being TRBD2 (6 bases). There are 14 residues in the CDR3. Germline CDR1 is SGHRS and CDR2 is YFSETQ. V lost 0 bases to trimming and J lost 8 bases, with 12 bases between them. The CDR3 sequence: CASSLDSGWDEQFF. As DNA, the CDR3 is TGCGCCAGCAGCTTGGATAGCGGCTGGGATGAGCAGTTCTTC.

V and J are TRBV3-1 (or the pseudogene TRBV3-2) and TRBJ2-5, with D unclear. V lost 2 bases and J lost 1, with 8 bases in between. Germline V gene sequence: CDR1 LGHDT, CDR2 YNNKEL (reference sequence). The CDR3 is 14 amino acids. CDR3 region: CASSQTASQETQYF. DNA of the CDR3: TGTGCCAGCAGCCAAACGGCTAGCCAAGAGACCCAGTACTTC.

This clone was counted a single time. The rearrangement joins TRBV7-2 to TRBJ2-5, with 7 bases identical to TRBD1. With 3 bases clipped from V and 4 bases from J, the junction kept 11 bases outside the gene matches. The CDR3 is 16 amino acids. Germline V gene data show CDR1 as SGHTA and CDR2 as FQGNSA. CDR3 loop: CASSFASSPGGETQYF. CDR3 sequence (DNA): TGTGCCAGCAGCTTCGCGTCTAGCCCAGGGGGAGAGACCCAGTACTTC.

The chain uses TRBV4-2 and TRBJ1-5, with 7 bases that match TRBD1. V gave up 6 bases and J gave up 6 bases; unmatched junction bases: 11. CDR1 LGHNA and CDR2 YNFKEQ come from the germline V gene. This CDR3 region has 15 residues. Here the CDR3 DNA reads TGTGCCAGCAGTAGAGGGACAGACTCTGGTCAGCCCCAGCATTTT. Protein: CASSRGTDSGQPQHF.

V and J are TRBV5-1 and TRBJ1-4; a weak D match, TRBD1 (6 bases). The CDR3 consists of 15 residues. Germline lookup yields CDR1 SGHRS and CDR2 YFSETQ. Trimming took 3 bases from V and 3 from J, leaving 12 bases between them. CDR3 protein: CASSSGGPSNEKLFF. The CDR3 DNA reads as TGCGCCAGCAGCTCGGGGGGCCCTTCTAATGAAAAACTGTTTTTT.

The chain uses TRBV29-1 and TRBJ2-2; D call uncertain. The CDR3 covers 16 residues. Trimming took off 5 bases at V and 5 bases at J, with 21 bases between the two ends. Germline values: CDR1 SQVTM, CDR2 ANQGSEA. As DNA, the CDR3 is TGCAGCGTTTCTGGTTATGGAGCTAGTAGAACCGGGGAGCTGTTTTTT. Translating gives CSVSGYGASRTGELFF.

J is TRBJ1-2 and V is TRBV19; 7 bases match TRBD1. The CDR3 is made up of 14 amino acids. Germline CDR1 reads LNHDA; CDR2 reads SQIVND (reference sequence). With 5 bases clipped from V and 7 bases from J, the junction kept 10 bases outside the gene matches. The CDR3 here is CASSYRQGTSGYTF. The CDR3 bases are TGTGCCAGTAGTTACCGACAGGGTACTTCTGGCTACACCTTC. Full variable domain (remainder filled in from reference TRBV19 and TRBJ1-2): DGGITQSPKYLFRKEGQNVTLSCEQNLNHDAMYWYRQDPGQGLRLIYYSQIVNDFQKGDIAEGYSVSREKKESFPLTVTSAQKNPTAFYLCASSYRQGTSGYTFGSGTRLTVV.

The rearrangement joins TRBV28 to TRBJ1-5; TRBD1 aligns across 7 bases. V was clipped by 3 bases and J by 14 bases; unmatched bases: 4. The germline gives CDR1 MDHEN, CDR2 SYDVKM. The CDR3 runs 11 residues. The CDR3 sequence: CASSFADREHF. CDR3 in DNA: TGTGCCAGCAGTTTCGCAGACAGGGAGCATTTT.

The chain is built from TRBV5-4 and TRBJ1-2; perhaps TRBD1 as D (6 bases). This CDR3 region has 17 residues. Germline V gene data show CDR1 as SGHNT and CDR2 as YYREEE (reference sequence). Trimming cost V 4 bases and J 8 bases, with 27 bases left between them. Here the CDR3 reads CASSRALGGTLIGGYTF. CDR3 in DNA: TGTGCCAGCAGCCGGGCATTAGGGGGTACCCTCATTGGGGGCTACACCTTC. The variable domain in full, with the rest retrieved from reference TRBV5-4 and TRBJ1-2, is ETGVTQSPTHLIKTRGQQVTLRCSSQSGHNTVSWYQQALGQGPQFIFQYYREEENGRGNFPPRFSGLQFPNYSSELNVNALELDDSALYLCASSRALGGTLIGGYTFGSGTRLTVV.

The chain couples TRBV30 to TRBJ2-5, with 9 bases matching TRBD2. CDR1 is GTSNPN, CDR2 SVGIG, per germline (reference sequence). Germline trimming cut 1 base from V and 5 bases from J; bases unmatched to any gene: 8. This CDR3 has 15 amino acids. CDR3 sequence (DNA): TGTGCCTGGAGTGGATTAGCGGGAGTACGTGAGACCCAGTACTTC. As protein: CAWSGLAGVRETQYF.

The CDR3 sequence is CARRLGLADSYEQYF. The CDR3 DNA reads TGTGCCAGAAGACTAGGACTAGCGGACTCCTACGAGCAGTACTTC. The V call is TRBV5-3, the J call TRBJ2-7, with 10 bases lining up with TRBD2. TRBV5-3 is labeled an ORF, and its function is uncertain. J gave up 0 bases and V 5 bases, and 5 bases lay outside the gene matches. This CDR3 contains 15 residues.

This chain uses TRBV9 with TRBJ2-5; TRBD2 is a possible D gene (6 bases). This CDR3 comprises 17 residues. Germline V gene sequence: CDR1 SGDLS, CDR2 YYNGEE. Trimming cost V 4 bases and J 2 bases, with 21 bases left between them. The CDR3: CASSTGNRLAPQETQYF. The CDR3 nucleotides are TGTGCCAGCAGCACCGGAAACCGGCTAGCGCCACAAGAGACCCAGTACTTC.

This clone was seen once. CDR3 DNA sequence: TGTGCCAGCAGTTTTAATGAGCGAAGCGAGCAGTACTTC. It translates to CASSFNERSEQYF. J is TRBJ2-7 and V is TRBV12-3 or TRBV12-4, with D uncertain. CDR3 size: 13 residues. Trimming stripped 3 bases from V and 6 bases from J, with 12 bases between.

The chain links TRBV5-1 to TRBJ2-5; 10 positions agree with TRBD1. The CDR3 is 15 amino acids. The V and J ends lost 4 bases and 5 bases, in that order; junction bases with no gene match: 8. Germline CDR1 SGHRS, CDR2 YFSETQ. CDR3 in amino acids: CASSRDRGAKETQYF. In DNA, the CDR3 is TGCGCCAGCAGCCGGGACAGGGGAGCAAAGGAGACCCAGTACTTC. The variable domain in full, completed from reference TRBV5-1 and TRBJ2-5, reads KAGVTQTPRYLIKTRGQQVTLSCSPISGHRSVSWYQQTPGQGLQFLFEYFSETQRNKGNFPGRFSGRQFSNSRSEMNVSTLELGDSALYLCASSRDRGAKETQYFGPGTRLLVL.

The chain combines TRBV4-3 with TRBJ2-5; tentatively, D is TRBD1 (6 bases). Trimming stripped 0 bases from V and 5 bases from J, with 19 bases between. The CDR3 consists of 17 residues. CDR1 is LGHNA, CDR2 YSLEER, per germline. CDR3 bases: TGCGCCAGCAGCCAAGATCTGGGACAAGGAGAGGCGGAGACCCAGTACTTC. Residues: CASSQDLGQGEAETQYF.

The chain has TRBV4-2 and TRBJ2-7; a possible D gene is TRBD1 (7 bases). Germline V gene data show CDR1 as LGHNA and CDR2 as YNFKEQ. The CDR3 is 14 residues long. V lost 3 bases and J lost 6, with 15 bases in between. The chain's CDR3 is CASSHQGGVLEQYF. The CDR3 DNA is TGTGCCAGCAGCCACCAGGGGGGCGTACTCGAGCAGTACTTC.

The chain carries TRBV27 and TRBJ1-2; TRBD1 matches 7 bases. V shed 1 base and J 1 base; nucleotides not matched to a gene: 12. CDR1 MNHEY and CDR2 SMNVEV come from the germline V gene (reference sequence). The CDR3 is 18 residues long. The CDR3: CASSLFSNRQGINYGYTF. In nucleotides, the CDR3 is TGTGCCAGCAGTTTATTCTCCAATAGACAGGGTATTAACTATGGCTACACCTTC.